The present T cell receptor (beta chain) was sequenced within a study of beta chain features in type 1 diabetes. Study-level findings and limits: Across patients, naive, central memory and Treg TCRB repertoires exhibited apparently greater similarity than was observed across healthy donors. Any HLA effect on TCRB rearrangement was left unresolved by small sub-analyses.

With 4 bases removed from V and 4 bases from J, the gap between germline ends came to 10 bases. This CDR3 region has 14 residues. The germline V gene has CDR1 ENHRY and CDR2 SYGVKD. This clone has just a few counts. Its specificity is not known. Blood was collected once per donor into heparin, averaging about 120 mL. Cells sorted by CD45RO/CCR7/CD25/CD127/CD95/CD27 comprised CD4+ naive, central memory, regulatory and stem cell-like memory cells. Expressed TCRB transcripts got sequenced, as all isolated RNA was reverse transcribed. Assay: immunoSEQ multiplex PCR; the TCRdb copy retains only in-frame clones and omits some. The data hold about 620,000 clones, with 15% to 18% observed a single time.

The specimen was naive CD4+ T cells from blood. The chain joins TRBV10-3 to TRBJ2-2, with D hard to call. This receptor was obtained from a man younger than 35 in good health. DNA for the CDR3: TGTGCCATCAGTGTTTTACAGAGCACCGGGGAGCTGTTTTTT. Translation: CAISVLQSTGELFF.